The 8 T cell receptor beta chains in this list originate from one sample, sequenced in a study of T cell responses to AZD1222 COVID-19 vaccine. Method: immunoSEQ multiplex PCR; TCRdb's copy keeps in-frame clones and lacks some. The sample has 180,000 or so clones; just over 85% are singletons. Sample: peripheral blood, taken on day 0 of AZD1222 vaccination. The receptors stem from an adult in good health.

The V and J genes are TRBV5-1 and TRBJ2-1, with 9 bases matching TRBD2. This CDR3 is 15 amino acids long. Germline V gene data show CDR1 as SGHRS and CDR2 as YFSETQ. With 5 bases clipped from V and 2 bases from J, the junction kept 5 bases outside the gene matches. The CDR3 DNA reads TGCGCCAGCAGGGTAGCGGGGGAGACCTACAATGAGCAGTTCTTC. This sequence encodes CASRVAGETYNEQFF. Drawing the rest from reference TRBV5-1 and TRBJ2-1, the complete variable domain is KAGVTQTPRYLIKTRGQQVTLSCSPISGHRSVSWYQQTPGQGLQFLFEYFSETQRNKGNFPGRFSGRQFSNSRSEMNVSTLELGDSALYLCASRVAGETYNEQFFGPGTRLTVL.

Details on this clone: The CDR3 does not close with the conserved phenylalanine or tryptophan, likely indicating a read error. No DNA is shown, since the ends of the CDR3 on it are uncertain; the CDR3 is the one TCRdb lists. The chain's CDR3 is CASSVDDTAPLRS. The chain recombines TRBV9 with TRBJ2-3. Germline values: CDR1 SGDLS, CDR2 YYNGEE. The CDR3 length is 13 residues, termini included.

This rearrangement joins TRBV9 to TRBJ1-3; no clear D. The V end lost 2 bases, the J end lost 0 bases, and 9 bases lay between the germline ends. Per the germline V gene, CDR1 is SGDLS and CDR2 is YYNGEE. This CDR3 is built from 15 residues. The chain's CDR3 is CASSVGVSSGNTIYF. The CDR3 DNA follows: TGTGCCAGCAGCGTTGGGGTTAGCTCTGGAAACACCATATATTTT.

This chain connects TRBV7-2 to TRBJ1-1; tentatively, D is TRBD1 (6 bases). The CDR3 extends over 19 amino acids. V was shortened by 1 base and J by 4 bases, with 25 bases between the two germline ends. Per the germline V gene, CDR1 is SGHTA and CDR2 is FQGNSA. Here the CDR3 reads CASSLGSGTPKRGFTEAFF. The DNA for the CDR3 is TGTGCCAGCAGCTTAGGCTCCGGGACGCCCAAAAGGGGGTTCACTGAAGCTTTCTTT.

The rearrangement links TRBV6-5 to TRBJ2-5; D remains ambiguous. The CDR3 is 15 amino acids. V was cut by 2 bases and J by 2 bases, with 12 bases left in between. CDR1 is MNHEY, CDR2 SVGAGI, per germline. CDR3 DNA sequence: TGTGCCAGCAGTTACGCGGCGCAGCGTCAAGAGACCCAGTACTTC. Its protein is CASSYAAQRQETQYF.

This sequence joins TRBV30 and TRBJ2-3, with TRBD2 identical over 7 bases. CDR1 and CDR2 from the germline V gene are GTSNPN and SVGIG (reference sequence). The CDR3 is 13 amino acids. Trimming took 4 bases from V and 5 from J; bases not matched to a gene: 6. CDR3 in amino acids: CAWNGGGGDTQYF. CDR3 coding DNA: TGTGCCTGGAACGGCGGGGGAGGAGATACGCAGTATTTT.

V is TRBV7-2 and J is TRBJ2-1; no clear D gene. V dropped 4 bases and J dropped 8 bases, with 21 bases sitting between them. The germline CDR1 and CDR2 sequences are SGHTA and FQGNSA. CDR3 length: 16 amino acids. The CDR3, as DNA: TGTGCCAGCAGCTCCCCCCTTGTACAATCTGGCGATGAGCAGTTCTTC. This encodes CASSSPLVQSGDEQFF.

The chain is built from TRBV7-9 and TRBJ2-1; 8 bases are a match to TRBD2. Germline CDR1 and CDR2: SEHNR and FQNEAQ (reference sequence). The V and J ends lost 5 bases and 5 bases, in that order; junction bases with no gene match: 11. The length of the CDR3 is 16 residues. CDR3 residues: CASSHPGTRTNNEQFF. For the CDR3, the DNA is TGTGCCAGCAGCCATCCCGGGACTAGGACAAACAATGAGCAGTTCTTC. Filled out from reference TRBV7-9 and TRBJ2-1, the complete variable domain reads DTGVSQNPRHKITKRGQNVTFRCDPISEHNRLYWYRQTLGQGPEFLTYFQNEAQLEKSRLLSDRFSAERPKGSFSTLEIQRTEQGDSAMYLCASSHPGTRTNNEQFFGPGTRLTVL.